This T cell receptor (beta chain) was retrieved from a study of T-cell reconstitution after alpha-beta-depleted transplantation in children (dated by TCRdb to 2016 to 2017). Study-level background: Using TCR repertoire profiling, the study followed T-cell immune reconstitution in a quantitative way in children after TCRalphabeta/CD19-depleted allogeneic hematopoietic cell transplantation. The investigation overall reported the following: The apparently early recovery of alphabetaT-cell counts about two months after transplant reportedly depended on only several hundred rapidly expanded clones that came from non-depleted graft cells. In some patients, the high TCRbeta diversity seen at day 60 was put down to recipient T cells and intrathymic progenitors that had survived conditioning. Over the following months the frequencies of hyperexpanded clones went down, and after one year T-cell counts and TCRbeta diversity were mostly credited to newly produced T cells.

On this clonotype: Its antigen target is currently unknown. Qualities for individual bases were not recorded, and no much larger clone is one base off.

Library preparation used PCR. The reads were generated on an Illumina HiSeq 2500. To normalize quantification of the TCRbeta repertoire, the TCR libraries were built with molecular barcoding that relied on unique molecular identifiers. TCRdb handled the public reads itself, with Q25 trimming in fastp and clone calling in MiXCR, and kept productive beta chains. Every entry covers one CDR3 protein and lists the most common genes and DNA from its rows. The sample table records around 420,000 distinct CDR3 sequences; around 15% of these occur just once. The biggest ten clones account for roughly 27% of the sample. V is trimmed back by 5 bases and J by 4 bases, and the junction contains 15 bases that no gene match accounts for. CDR1 and CDR2, per the germline V gene (reference sequence), are SGHAT and FQDESV. The CDR3 holds 18 amino acids from the cysteine to the phenylalanine. Of all the DNA, just the CDR3 is kept, 54 bases in frame from base 1.

According to the study, the label for this sample's treatment or condition signals: allogeneic hematopoietic cell transplantation with graft depleted of TCRalphabeta T cells and CD19 B cells. Transplant recipients were children who received TCRalphabeta/CD19-depleted allogeneic hematopoietic cell grafts. The sequence joins TRBV11-1 to TRBJ2-1, with 9 bases matching TRBD2. The clonotype was recovered from a boy younger than two who had a stem cell transplant for Wiskott-Aldrich syndrome, so the T cells may come from the graft donor. Here the sequenced sample was PBMCs, mostly from graft donor cells, taken 360 days after TCRalphabeta/CD19-depleted stem cell transplant. The CDR3 region has the sequence CASSPLLETGLAYNEQFF. The DNA sequence is as follows: TGTGCCAGCAGCCCCTTATTGGAGACGGGACTAGCTTACAATGAGCAGTTCTTC.